The 23 T cell receptor beta chains in this list originate from one sample, sequenced in a study of blood T cell repertoires in COVID-19. Produced via immunoSEQ multiplex PCR; TCRdb's table is partial and in-frame only. The sample has some 370,000 clones; around 83% are singletons. Sequenced material: PBMCs or T cells enriched from blood (not recorded which). These receptor sequences come from a woman between 45 and 60 years old who had recovered from COVID-19.

The rearrangement joins TRBV4-1 to TRBJ1-2, with 9 bases that match TRBD1. This CDR3 is 19 amino acids long. Trimming cost V 1 base and J 3 bases; bases outside gene matches: 15. Germline assignment: CDR1 MGHRA and CDR2 YSYEKL. This CDR3 is CASSQGAGQGNFLYYGYTF. The CDR3 DNA follows: TGCGCCAGCAGCCAAGGGGCGGGACAGGGAAATTTTCTGTACTATGGCTACACCTTC.

The chain employs TRBV4-1 and TRBJ2-1; TRBD2 matches 8 bases. V lost 2 bases to trimming and J lost 4 bases; unmatched junction nucleotides: 7. CDR3 length: 16 residues. CDR1 and CDR2 from the germline V gene are MGHRA and YSYEKL. The CDR3 here is CASSQPQAGAYNEQFF. As DNA, the CDR3 is TGCGCCAGCAGCCAACCACAAGCGGGGGCTTACAATGAGCAGTTCTTC.

This sequence joins TRBV6-1 and TRBJ1-5, with TRBD1 matching 9 bases. Per the germline V gene, CDR1 is MNHNS and CDR2 is SASEGT. The CDR3 has 17 residues. Trimming cost V 1 base and J 1 base; bases outside gene matches: 5. CDR3 sequence reads: CASSEGGQGRSNQPQHF. CDR3 sequence (DNA): TGTGCCAGCAGTGAAGGGGGACAGGGTAGGAGCAATCAGCCCCAGCATTTT.

The J gene is TRBJ1-2, the V gene TRBV5-6, with D perhaps matching TRBD1 (5 bases). There are 14 residues in the CDR3. Per germline, CDR1 SGHDT and CDR2 YYEEEE. V lost 2 bases and J 2 bases, leaving 10 bases between the germline ends. The CDR3 sequence is CASSFRTSNYGYTF. DNA of the CDR3: TGTGCCAGCAGCTTCAGGACATCGAACTATGGCTACACCTTC.

The rearrangement uses TRBV7-9 and TRBJ2-1; maybe TRBD2 (7 bases). Trimming pared 4 bases from V and 0 bases from J, leaving 13 bases between. This CDR3 has 16 residues. Germline V CDR1 and CDR2: SEHNR, FQNEAQ (reference sequence). The CDR3, as DNA: TGTGCCAGCAGCTCCCGGGGGGCAAGCTCCTACAATGAGCAGTTCTTC. Translating it yields CASSSRGASSYNEQFF.

In its sample, this clone was seen a few times. The chain carries TRBV19 and TRBJ1-2; D possibly corresponds to TRBD1 (6 bases). The CDR3 loop spans 15 amino acids. V shed 7 bases and J shed 4 bases, with 19 bases lying between them. Per the germline V gene, CDR1 is LNHDA and CDR2 is SQIVND (reference sequence). As DNA, the CDR3 is TGTGCCAGTAATTCGGACCGGACAGCTCCCTATGGCTACACCTTC. Encoded protein: CASNSDRTAPYGYTF.

The V and J genes are TRBV6-5 and TRBJ2-1, with unresolved D. The germline gives CDR1 MNHEY, CDR2 SVGAGI. Trimming removed 2 bases from V and 10 bases from J, with 12 bases in between. The CDR3 covers 13 residues. The CDR3 DNA is TGTGCCAGCAGTTACAATGATGGCGGAGAGCAGTTCTTC. Protein: CASSYNDGGEQFF.

This sequence joins TRBV6-2 or TRBV6-3 and TRBJ2-3, with a weak D call TRBD1 (6 bases). Germline CDR1 is MNHEY and CDR2 is SVGEGT. V lost 4 bases and J lost 2, with 13 bases in between. There are 15 residues in the CDR3. The CDR3 DNA reads TGTGCCAGCAGTTCCAGGGGTGGTTTCACAGATACGCAGTATTTT. This codes for CASSSRGGFTDTQYF.

V is TRBV7-2 and J is TRBJ1-2; D is undetermined. CDR3 length: 11 residues. The V end lost 5 bases, the J end lost 8 bases, and 9 bases lay between the germline ends. Germline V gene lookup returns CDR1 SGHTA and CDR2 FQGNSA. The CDR3 region has the DNA TGTGCCAGCAGCCTGACGAGGGGCTACACCTTC. Its protein product is CASSLTRGYTF.

This clone was seen only once. The chain combines TRBV9 with TRBJ1-2; no definite D call. The germline V gene encodes CDR1 SGDLS and CDR2 YYNGEE. There are 12 residues in the CDR3. Between the trimmed V and J ends, which lost 0 bases and 8 bases, there was a span of 8 bases. The CDR3 DNA sequence: TGTGCCAGCAGCGTAGACGGGATGGGCTACACCTTC. Translation: CASSVDGMGYTF.

The chain uses TRBV11-3 and TRBJ1-1, with TRBD1 matching over 7 bases. The germline gives CDR1 SGHNT, CDR2 YENEEA. This CDR3 is built from 12 residues. V shed 3 bases, J shed 8 bases, and the junction held 3 bases outside the gene matches. The CDR3 loop is CASSFGTAEAFF. In DNA, the CDR3 is TGTGCCAGCAGCTTCGGGACAGCAGAAGCTTTCTTT.

The rearrangement links TRBV2 to TRBJ2-3, with D perhaps matching TRBD2 (6 bases). Germline CDR1 reads SNHLY; CDR2 reads FYNNEI. Trimming pared 0 bases from V and 4 bases from J, leaving 17 bases between. The CDR3 runs 17 residues. The CDR3 here is CASSEAGAPWGADTQYF. CDR3 nucleotide sequence: TGTGCCAGCAGTGAAGCGGGAGCGCCGTGGGGGGCAGATACGCAGTATTTT.

This clone was detected only a few times. The chain is built from TRBV6-6 and TRBJ1-5; D is unresolved. The CDR3 is made up of 14 amino acids. Germline assignment: CDR1 MNHNY and CDR2 SVGAGI (reference sequence). V was pared by 7 bases and J by 0 bases, with 10 bases between. For the CDR3, the DNA is TGTGCCAGCATCCCAGATAATAGCAATCAGCCCCAGCATTTT. Protein sequence: CASIPDNSNQPQHF.

This clone has just one count. V gene TRBV7-2 combines with J gene TRBJ1-1; TRBD1 agrees at 8 bases. V lost 5 bases to trimming and J lost 4 bases; unmatched junction nucleotides: 6. CDR3 length: 14 residues. Germline V gives CDR1 SGHTA, CDR2 FQGNSA. The CDR3 DNA reads as TGTGCCAGCAGCCTCAGGGGGCTGGTCACTGAAGCTTTCTTT. It specifies CASSLRGLVTEAFF.

The chain couples TRBV30 to TRBJ1-1; D remains ambiguous. V was clipped by 3 bases and J by 2 bases, with 19 bases between them. Germline CDR1 reads GTSNPN; CDR2 reads SVGIG (reference sequence). The CDR3 contains 16 residues. The CDR3 region has the DNA TGTGCCTGGAGCCGCAAGGTAGAGGCGTTCAACACTGAAGCTTTCTTT. Encoded protein: CAWSRKVEAFNTEAFF.

The CDR3 nucleotides are TGTGCCAGCAGCTTAGAGGGACAGGGGGCTTGGACAGATACGCAGTATTTT. Its translation: CASSLEGQGAWTDTQYF. This chain uses TRBV7-2 with TRBJ2-3, with 12 nucleotides matching TRBD1. Germline assignment: CDR1 SGHTA and CDR2 FQGNSA. The V and J ends lost 1 base and 3 bases, in that order; junction bases with no gene match: 5. This CDR3 has 17 amino acids.

This clone was detected only once. This chain joins TRBV3-1 (or the pseudogene TRBV3-2) and TRBJ1-3; D gene unclear. The CDR3 totals 15 residues. With 4 bases removed from V and 0 bases from J, the gap between germline ends came to 10 bases. Germline loops: CDR1 LGHDT, CDR2 YNNKEL (reference sequence). CDR3 DNA sequence: TGTGCCAGCAGCCCCACACTACTCTCTGGAAACACCATATATTTT. Translation gives CASSPTLLSGNTIYF.

V gene TRBV5-4 combines with J gene TRBJ2-7, with a tentative D call TRBD1 (5 bases). The CDR3 consists of 15 residues. The V gene lost 4 bases and the J gene lost 1 base, with 15 bases spanning the gap. Germline V CDR1 and CDR2: SGHNT, YYREEE (reference sequence). The CDR3 DNA reads as TGTGCCAGCAGCGCCGATTTAGGGGTTTCCTACGAGCAGTACTTC. Translating gives CASSADLGVSYEQYF. Variable domain in full (rest from reference TRBV5-4 and TRBJ2-7): ETGVTQSPTHLIKTRGQQVTLRCSSQSGHNTVSWYQQALGQGPQFIFQYYREEENGRGNFPPRFSGLQFPNYSSELNVNALELDDSALYLCASSADLGVSYEQYFGPGTRLTVT.

This clone was found a few times. This rearrangement joins TRBV7-9 to TRBJ1-1; D is unclear. Deletions cut 5 bases from V and 0 bases from J, with 13 bases between. The germline gives CDR1 SEHNR, CDR2 FQNEAQ (reference sequence). The CDR3 runs 15 residues. CDR3 DNA sequence: TGTGCCAGCAGCCTAGGGAGGGCGGTGAACACTGAAGCTTTCTTT. It specifies CASSLGRAVNTEAFF. Variable domain in full (rest from reference TRBV7-9 and TRBJ1-1): DTGVSQNPRHKITKRGQNVTFRCDPISEHNRLYWYRQTLGQGPEFLTYFQNEAQLEKSRLLSDRFSAERPKGSFSTLEIQRTEQGDSAMYLCASSLGRAVNTEAFFGQGTRLTVV.

J is TRBJ2-2 and V is TRBV12-3 or TRBV12-4; D is undetermined. V was shortened by 6 bases and J by 4 bases, with 9 bases between the two germline ends. CDR3 length equals 13 residues. The CDR3 nucleotides are TGTGCCAGCAGCTCTCGCAGCACCGGGGAGCTGTTTTTT. Protein: CASSSRSTGELFF.

The chain employs TRBV19 and TRBJ1-2, with 8 positions matching TRBD1. Germline CDR1 and CDR2: LNHDA and SQIVND (reference sequence). V shed 6 bases, J shed 4 bases, and the junction held 10 bases outside the gene matches. The CDR3 contains 15 residues. Written as DNA, the CDR3 is TGTGCCAGTAGCGTGACAGGGGTATCGTTCTATGGCTACACCTTC. Translating it yields CASSVTGVSFYGYTF.

The chain couples TRBV5-8 to TRBJ2-1; the match to TRBD1 covers 8 bases. Per germline, CDR1 SGHTS and CDR2 YDEGEE. V was pared by 4 bases and J by 8 bases, with 2 bases of the junction left unmatched. The CDR3 is made up of 12 amino acids. Here the CDR3 DNA reads TGTGCCAGCAGCGTACAGGGGGATGAGCAGTTCTTC. Translating gives CASSVQGDEQFF. Looking up the rest from reference TRBV5-8 and TRBJ2-1 gives the full variable domain: EAGVTQSPTHLIKTRGQQATLRCSPISGHTSVYWYQQALGLGLQFLLWYDEGEERNRGNFPPRFSGRQFPNYSSELNVNALELEDSALYLCASSVQGDEQFFGPGTRLTVL.

The chain combines TRBV12-3 or TRBV12-4 with TRBJ1-2, with D uncertain. The CDR3 is made up of 13 amino acids. The V end lost 6 bases, the J end lost 2 bases, and 10 bases lay between the germline ends. The CDR3 here is CASSSAANYGYTF. For the CDR3, the DNA is TGTGCCAGCAGCTCCGCCGCGAACTATGGCTACACCTTC.